This passage covers 6 T cell receptor beta chains from one sample sequenced in a study of molecular identifiers for immune sequencing clone quantification. TCRdb reanalysed the PCR reads using MiXCR and keeps one entry per CDR3 protein. The repertoire holds some 89,000 distinct CDR3 sequences, with around 24% as singletons. The specimen sequenced was naive CD8+ T cells from blood, with Jurkat cell RNA spiked in. The subset is: FACS-sorted CD8+CD4-CCR7+CD45RA+ naive T cells. The receptors originated from a human donor in good health. Some libraries in this study had Jurkat cell RNA spiked in.

The table lists this clonotype with many counts. The chain is built from TRBV4-2 and TRBJ2-7; TRBD1 might be the D (6 bases). CDR3 size: 15 residues. Trimming shortened V by 4 bases and J by 4 bases, and 17 bases separated the two germline ends. Per the germline V gene, CDR1 is LGHNA and CDR2 is YNFKEQ. This chain's CDR3 is CASSPMGAGLYEQYF. CDR3 DNA: TGTGCCAGCAGCCCGATGGGGGCCGGGCTTTACGAGCAGTACTTC.

This clonotype was observed at least ten times. This chain connects TRBV7-9 to TRBJ2-4, with D perhaps matching TRBD1 or TRBD2 (5 bases each). The germline V and J ends were trimmed by 3 bases and 6 bases, with 6 bases remaining between them. This CDR3 has 12 residues. Germline V gives CDR1 SEHNR, CDR2 FQNEAQ (reference sequence). This CDR3 is CASSFGGNIQYF. The CDR3 nucleotides read TGTGCCAGCAGCTTTGGGGGAAACATTCAGTACTTC.

This clonotype was seen more than once but under ten times. This chain uses TRBV27 with TRBJ1-1; D is unresolved. CDR1 is MNHEY, CDR2 SMNVEV, per germline (reference sequence). The CDR3 contains 17 residues. The V end was cut by 0 bases, the J end by 4 bases, with 18 bases between. Written as DNA, the CDR3 is TGTGCCAGCAGTTTATCCCGGACCGACAATTTTGGCACTGAAGCTTTCTTT. It yields the protein CASSLSRTDNFGTEAFF.

As concerns this clonotype: A much larger clone lies one base from this, so it may be a read error. V gene TRBV6-2 or TRBV6-3 combines with J gene TRBJ2-3; 7 bases align to TRBD2. The germline gives CDR1 MNHEY, CDR2 SVGEGT. The CDR3 runs to 18 residues. The CDR3 DNA sequence: TGTGCCAGCAGTTACTCCGAATTGAGCGTGACTAGCACAGATACGCGGTATTTT. Amino acid sequence: CASSYSELSVTSTDTRYF.

There are many counts of this clonotype. This chain connects TRBV7-9 to TRBJ2-3, with 10 bases that match TRBD2. Germline values: CDR1 SEHNR, CDR2 FQNEAQ (reference sequence). The CDR3 sequence is 15 residues long. J was trimmed by 2 bases and V by 5 bases; bases with no gene match: 4. DNA for the CDR3: TGTGCCAGCAGCCCACTAGCGGGGTACACAGATACGCAGTATTTT. It is translated as CASSPLAGYTDTQYF.

The sample holds many counts of this clonotype. The V gene is TRBV5-4, the J gene TRBJ2-2; D not certain. The CDR3 has 14 residues. V lost 6 bases and J lost 0, with 9 bases in between. Germline V gives CDR1 SGHNT, CDR2 YYREEE (reference sequence). The chain's CDR3 is CASNPWANTGELFF. Here the CDR3 DNA reads TGTGCCAGCAACCCCTGGGCGAACACCGGGGAGCTGTTTTTT.